This TCR beta chain is from a study of T cells in Graves' hyperthyroidism and ophthalmopathy. This clonotype appeared many times. Its target is not known. TCR beta CDR3 sequences were amplified from RNA transcripts. An initial round of RT-PCR targeting the TCR CDR3 relied on the HTBI primer set. TCRdb called the multiplex PCR reads again in MiXCR, with one record for every CDR3 protein. The repertoire holds approximately 250,000 distinct CDR3 sequences, with almost 25% as singletons. Study conclusions and caveats: Blood shared most expanded thyroid clonotypes above 0.001. The model made its ophthalmopathy prediction, and onset followed a median around 6.9 months later.

The CDR3 extends over 14 amino acids. Germline assignment: CDR1 DFQATT and CDR2 SNEGSKA (reference sequence). V lost 5 bases and J lost 0, with 13 bases in between. Out of more than 8 ml of fresh peripheral blood came the PBMCs. J is TRBJ2-5 and V is TRBV20-1; no firm D call. The origin of this receptor is a woman aged 40 to 49 with Graves' ophthalmopathy. The sample was blood. The DNA for the CDR3 is TGCAGTGCTGGGATTGACGGCAACCAAGAGACCCAGTACTTC. Protein sequence: CSAGIDGNQETQYF.